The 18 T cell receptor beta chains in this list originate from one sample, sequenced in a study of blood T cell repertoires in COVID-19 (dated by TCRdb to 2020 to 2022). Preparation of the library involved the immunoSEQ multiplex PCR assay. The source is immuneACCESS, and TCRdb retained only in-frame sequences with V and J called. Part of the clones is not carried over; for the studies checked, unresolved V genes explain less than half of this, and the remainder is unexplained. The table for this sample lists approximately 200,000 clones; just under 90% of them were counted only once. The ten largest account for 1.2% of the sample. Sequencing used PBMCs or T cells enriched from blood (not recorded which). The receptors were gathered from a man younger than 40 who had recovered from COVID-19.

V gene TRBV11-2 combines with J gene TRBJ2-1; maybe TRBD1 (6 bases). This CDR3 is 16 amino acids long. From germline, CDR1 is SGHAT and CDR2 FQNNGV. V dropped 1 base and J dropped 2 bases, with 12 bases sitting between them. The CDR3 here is CASSLVSWDTYNEQFF. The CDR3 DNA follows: TGTGCCAGCAGCTTAGTATCATGGGACACCTACAATGAGCAGTTCTTC.

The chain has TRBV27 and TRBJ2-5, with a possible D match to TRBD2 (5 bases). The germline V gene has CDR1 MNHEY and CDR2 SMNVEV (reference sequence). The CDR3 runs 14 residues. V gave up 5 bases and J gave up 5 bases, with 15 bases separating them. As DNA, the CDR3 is TGTGCCAGCAGTGATGCTGGGAAGCGGGAGACCCAGTACTTC. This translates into CASSDAGKRETQYF.

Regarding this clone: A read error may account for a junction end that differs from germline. In DNA form, the CDR3 reads TGTGCTAGCAGGCGGACAGACCTCCAGAACACTGAAGCTTTCTTT. Protein sequence: CASRRTDLQNTEAFF. V and J are TRBV7-7 and TRBJ1-1; a weak D match, TRBD1 (6 bases). Germline assignment: CDR1 SSHAT and CDR2 FNYEAQ (reference sequence). There are 15 residues in the CDR3.

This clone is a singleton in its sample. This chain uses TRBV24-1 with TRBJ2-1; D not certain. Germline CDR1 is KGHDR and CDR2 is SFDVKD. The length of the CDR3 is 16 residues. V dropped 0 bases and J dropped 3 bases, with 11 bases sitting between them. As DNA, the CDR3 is TGTGCCACCAGTGATTTGACAGAGAGTAACTACAATGAGCAGTTCTTC. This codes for CATSDLTESNYNEQFF.

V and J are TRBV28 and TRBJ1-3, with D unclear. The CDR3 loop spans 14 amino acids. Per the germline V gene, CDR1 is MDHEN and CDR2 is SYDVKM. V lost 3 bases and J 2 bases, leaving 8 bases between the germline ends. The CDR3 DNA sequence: TGTGCCAGCAGTTTCGAGGGTACTGGAAACACCATATATTTT. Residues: CASSFEGTGNTIYF.

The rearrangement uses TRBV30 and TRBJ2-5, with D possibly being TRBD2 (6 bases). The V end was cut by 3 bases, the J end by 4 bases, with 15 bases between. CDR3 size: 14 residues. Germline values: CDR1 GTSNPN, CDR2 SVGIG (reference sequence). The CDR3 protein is CAWRGGGLLETQYF. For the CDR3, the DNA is TGTGCCTGGAGGGGGGGTGGTCTGTTAGAGACCCAGTACTTC.

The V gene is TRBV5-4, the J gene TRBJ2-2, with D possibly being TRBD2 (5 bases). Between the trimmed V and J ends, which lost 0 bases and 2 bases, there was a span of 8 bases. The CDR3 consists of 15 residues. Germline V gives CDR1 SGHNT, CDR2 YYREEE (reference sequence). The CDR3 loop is CASSLATINTGELFF. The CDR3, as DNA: TGTGCCAGCAGCTTGGCGACTATAAACACCGGGGAGCTGTTTTTT.

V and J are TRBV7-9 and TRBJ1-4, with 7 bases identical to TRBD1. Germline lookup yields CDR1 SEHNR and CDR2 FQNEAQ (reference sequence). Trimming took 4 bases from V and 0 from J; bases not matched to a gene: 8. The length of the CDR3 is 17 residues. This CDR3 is CASSYRGPLATNEKLFF. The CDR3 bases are TGTGCCAGCAGCTACAGGGGCCCCCTTGCAACTAATGAAAAACTGTTTTTT.

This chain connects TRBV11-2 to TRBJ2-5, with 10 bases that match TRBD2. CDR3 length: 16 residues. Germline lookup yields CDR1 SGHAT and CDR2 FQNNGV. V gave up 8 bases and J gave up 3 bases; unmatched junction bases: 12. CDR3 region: CASALRRLAGEETQYF. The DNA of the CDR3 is TGTGCCAGCGCCCTTAGACGGCTAGCGGGGGAAGAGACCCAGTACTTC.

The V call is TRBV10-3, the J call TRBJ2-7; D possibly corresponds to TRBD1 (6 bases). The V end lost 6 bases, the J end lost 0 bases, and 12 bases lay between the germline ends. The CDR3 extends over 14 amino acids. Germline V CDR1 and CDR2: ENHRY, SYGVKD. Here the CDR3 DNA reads TGTGCCATCAGCCTAAACAGGGACTCCTACGAGCAGTACTTC. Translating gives CAISLNRDSYEQYF.

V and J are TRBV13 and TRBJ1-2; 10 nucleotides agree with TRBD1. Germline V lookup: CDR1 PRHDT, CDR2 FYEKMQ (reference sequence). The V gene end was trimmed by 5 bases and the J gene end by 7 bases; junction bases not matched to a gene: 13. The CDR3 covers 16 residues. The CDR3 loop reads CASSGGQGLSSGGYTF. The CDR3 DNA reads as TGTGCCAGCAGCGGGGGACAGGGGTTATCTTCCGGTGGCTACACCTTC.

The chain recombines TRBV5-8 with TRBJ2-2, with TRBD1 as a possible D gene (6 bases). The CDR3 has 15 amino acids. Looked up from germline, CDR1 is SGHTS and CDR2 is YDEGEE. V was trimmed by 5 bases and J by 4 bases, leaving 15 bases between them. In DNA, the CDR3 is TGTGCCAGCAGTCGGACACAGGGCTCCACCGGGGAGCTGTTTTTT. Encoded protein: CASSRTQGSTGELFF.

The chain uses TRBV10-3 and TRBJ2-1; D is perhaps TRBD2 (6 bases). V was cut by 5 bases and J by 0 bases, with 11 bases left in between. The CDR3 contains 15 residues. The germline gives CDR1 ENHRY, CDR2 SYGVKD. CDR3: CAISHGGLSYNEQFF. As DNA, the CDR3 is TGTGCCATCAGTCACGGGGGTCTCTCCTACAATGAGCAGTTCTTC.

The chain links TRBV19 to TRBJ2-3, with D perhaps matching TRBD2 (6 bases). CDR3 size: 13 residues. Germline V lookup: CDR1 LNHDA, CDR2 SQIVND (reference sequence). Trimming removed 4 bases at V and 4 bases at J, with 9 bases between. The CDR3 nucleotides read TGTGCCAGTAGTAGGGGCGGGGCAGATACGCAGTATTTT. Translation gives CASSRGGADTQYF.

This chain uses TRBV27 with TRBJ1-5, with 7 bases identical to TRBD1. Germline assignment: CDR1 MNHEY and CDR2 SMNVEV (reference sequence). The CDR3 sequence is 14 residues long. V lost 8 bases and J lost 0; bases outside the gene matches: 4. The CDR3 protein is CASSGQYSNQPQHF. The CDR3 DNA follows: TGTGCCAGCTCGGGACAGTATAGCAATCAGCCCCAGCATTTT.

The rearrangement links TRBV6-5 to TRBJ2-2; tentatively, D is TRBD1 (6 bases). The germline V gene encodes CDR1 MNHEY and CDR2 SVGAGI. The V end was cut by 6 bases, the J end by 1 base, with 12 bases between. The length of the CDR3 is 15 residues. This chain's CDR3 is CASRRPTGNTGELFF. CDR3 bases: TGTGCCAGCAGACGACCGACAGGGAACACCGGGGAGCTGTTTTTT.

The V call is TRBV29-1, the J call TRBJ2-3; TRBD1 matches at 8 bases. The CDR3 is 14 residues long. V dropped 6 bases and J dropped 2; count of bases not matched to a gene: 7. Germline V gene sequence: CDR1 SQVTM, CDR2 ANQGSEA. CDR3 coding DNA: TGCAGCGTATCCGGGACAGGATCCACAGATACGCAGTATTTT. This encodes CSVSGTGSTDTQYF.

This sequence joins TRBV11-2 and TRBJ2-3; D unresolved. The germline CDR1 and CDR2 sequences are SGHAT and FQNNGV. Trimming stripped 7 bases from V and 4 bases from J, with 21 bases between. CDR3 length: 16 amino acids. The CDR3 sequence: CASTPGWVSRPDTQYF. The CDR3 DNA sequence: TGTGCCAGCACCCCCGGGTGGGTTTCTAGGCCAGATACGCAGTATTTT.